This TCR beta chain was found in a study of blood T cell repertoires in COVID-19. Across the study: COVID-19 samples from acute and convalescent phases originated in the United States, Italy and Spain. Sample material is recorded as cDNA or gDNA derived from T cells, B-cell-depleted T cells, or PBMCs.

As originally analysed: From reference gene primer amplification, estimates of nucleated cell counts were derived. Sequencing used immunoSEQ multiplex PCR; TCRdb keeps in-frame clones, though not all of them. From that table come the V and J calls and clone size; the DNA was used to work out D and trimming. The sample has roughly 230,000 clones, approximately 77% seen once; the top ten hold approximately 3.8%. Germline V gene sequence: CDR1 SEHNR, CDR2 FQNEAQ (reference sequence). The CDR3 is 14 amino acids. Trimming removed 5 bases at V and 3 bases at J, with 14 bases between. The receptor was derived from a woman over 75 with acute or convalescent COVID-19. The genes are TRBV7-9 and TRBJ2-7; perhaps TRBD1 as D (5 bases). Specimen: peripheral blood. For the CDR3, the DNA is TGTGCCAGCAGCCCCCAGTCAGGGATCTACGAGCAGTACTTC. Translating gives CASSPQSGIYEQYF.